Listed below are T cell receptor beta chains from one sample, sequenced in a study of blood T cell repertoires in COVID-19. Clones were read by immunoSEQ multiplex PCR, and TCRdb kept only the in-frame ones, dropping some. Counted here are roughly 330,000 clones, roughly 87% occurring once; the ten biggest clones make up around 9.9%. The specimen was peripheral blood. These receptors were taken from a man aged 30-40 years with COVID-19, enrolled during active disease. Both conserved end residues are part of each CDR3. Each record gives: clone size, V gene, D gene, J gene, CDR3 DNA, CDR3 protein. The D gene is left open where the match is weak. Size values are once, few and many counts, or a class for expanded clones, and some rows have none.

>few|TRBV3-1/TRBV3-2|TRBD1|TRBJ2-7
TGTGCCAGCACCCTTGGGACAGGGGCCTACGAGCAGTACTTC
CASTLGTGAYEQYF
>.|TRBV18|.|TRBJ2-7
TGTGCCAGCTCACCGGGGCGACAGGACTTGTCGTACGAGCAGTACTTC
CASSPGRQDLSYEQYF
>.|TRBV27|TRBD1|TRBJ1-2
TGTGCCAGCAGTCCATCTGGGACAGGATTAAAAGATGATGGCTACACCTTC
CASSPSGTGLKDDGYTF
>once|TRBV6-2/TRBV6-3|TRBD2|TRBJ2-7
TGTGCCAGCAGTGTCCGATTAGCGGGGTCCTACGAGCAGTACTTC
CASSVRLAGSYEQYF
>.|TRBV2|.|TRBJ1-2
TGTGCCAGCAGTGAAGGATACTCCTATGGCTACACCTTC
CASSEGYSYGYTF
>many|TRBV5-1|TRBD2|TRBJ2-7
TGCGCCAGCACCAGTTGGGCGGGAGGAAGTGAGCAGTACTTC
CASTSWAGGSEQYF
>.|TRBV7-2|TRBD1|TRBJ1-5
TGTGCCAGCAGCTTAGGACAGGGGGGTAGTCAGCCCCAGCATTTT
CASSLGQGGSQPQHF
>.|TRBV2|TRBD1|TRBJ2-5
TGTGCCAGCAGCCGACAGGGACCCCAAGAGACCCAGTACTTC
CASSRQGPQETQYF
>few|TRBV7-2|TRBD1|TRBJ2-2
TGTGCCAGCAGCATAAACAGGGGGATCGGGGAGCTGTTTTTT
CASSINRGIGELFF
>.|TRBV5-4|TRBD1|TRBJ2-7
TGTGCCAGCAGCGGGCTGGAAGCGGGACAGGGGGTCAGGTACGAGCAGTACTTC
CASSGLEAGQGVRYEQYF
>.|TRBV7-2|TRBD2|TRBJ2-1
TGTGCCAGCAGCTTGATCCCCCGACTAGCGGGGTCGGAGAATGAGCAGTTCTTC
CASSLIPRLAGSENEQFF
>.|TRBV11-3|TRBD2|TRBJ2-1
TGTGCCAGCAGCTTATCTGAGGGACTAGCGGGGGGAGATGAGCAGTTCTTC
CASSLSEGLAGGDEQFF
>.|TRBV6-5|TRBD2|TRBJ2-3
TGTGCCAGCAGTTGGCGGGGGGCCACAGATACGCAGTATTTT
CASSWRGATDTQYF
>.|TRBV6-5|TRBD1|TRBJ2-1
TGTGCCAGCAGTTACAGACAGGGCAATGAGCAGTTCTTC
CASSYRQGNEQFF
>.|TRBV7-6|TRBD2|TRBJ2-1
TGTGCCAGCAGCTTAATAGCGGGAGGGAGCAATGAGCAGTTCTTC
CASSLIAGGSNEQFF
>.|TRBV9|.|TRBJ1-3
TGTGCCAGCAGTGCCCCCGGGACACTTGGAAACACCATATATTTT
CASSAPGTLGNTIYF
>once|TRBV9|TRBD2|TRBJ2-2
TGTGCCAGCAGCGTAGGAACTAGCGGAACCGGGGAGCTGTTTTTT
CASSVGTSGTGELFF
>.|TRBV7-9|TRBD1|TRBJ1-1
TGTGCCAGCAGTAACCGTGGGACAGGGGGCACTGAAGCTTTCTTT
CASSNRGTGGTEAFF
>few|TRBV4-2|.|TRBJ1-2
TGTGCCAGCAGCCCCTACAGGGCTTCTGACTATGGCTACACCTTC
CASSPYRASDYGYTF
>.|TRBV5-1|.|TRBJ2-7
TGCGCCAGCAGCTTGGTTCCACAGCCTTCCTACGAGCAGTACTTC
CASSLVPQPSYEQYF
>.|TRBV7-8|.|TRBJ2-3
TGTGCCAGCAGCTTAGTTGTAGGGGGCGGGATTACGGATACGCAGTATTTT
CASSLVVGGGITDTQYF
>.|TRBV9|.|TRBJ1-4
TGTGCCAGCAGCGTAGGAGGGGGTTTAAAGTTGGAAAAACTGTTTTTT
CASSVGGGLKLEKLFF
>.|TRBV7-2|TRBD2|TRBJ2-7
TGTGCCAGCAGCTTAGTAGCTGGGACTAGCGGATCCTACGAGCAGTACTTC
CASSLVAGTSGSYEQYF
>.|TRBV5-1|.|TRBJ1-4
TGCGCCAGCAGCTCCATGGGAGGAAATGAAAAACTGTTTTTT
CASSSMGGNEKLFF
>.|TRBV7-6|.|TRBJ1-4
TGTGCCAGCAGCCCCCGCCAGGGCACTAATGAAAAACTGTTTTTT
CASSPRQGTNEKLFF
>.|TRBV18|.|TRBJ2-1
TGTGCCAGCTCAAGGGCGGGCCCGGTGAATGAGCAGTTCTTC
CASSRAGPVNEQFF
>.|TRBV7-3|.|TRBJ2-7
TGTGCCAGCAGCTTAGGAGGGGGCGCGGGGCAGTACTTC
CASSLGGGAGQYF
>once|TRBV10-3|TRBD1|TRBJ2-5
TGTGCCATCAGTGTAACCGGGACAGGGGGCCAGCCCCAAGAGACCCAGTACTTC
CAISVTGTGGQPQETQYF
>few|TRBV18|.|TRBJ2-1
TGTGCCAGCTCTGTTATAGATCCGGGTGAGCAGTTCTTC
CASSVIDPGEQFF
>.|TRBV24-1|.|TRBJ1-1
TGTGCCACCAGTGATACAGCCTACACTGAAGCTTTCTTT
CATSDTAYTEAFF
>.|TRBV9|TRBD1|TRBJ1-6
TGTGCCAGCAGCGTAACCCCGGACAGGGGCTCACCCCTCCACTTT
CASSVTPDRGSPLHF
>.|TRBV19|.|TRBJ1-1
TGTGCCAGTACGACAGGCGTCGGTCCCACATACGCTTTCTTT
CASTTGVGPTYAFF